The T cell receptor (beta chain) under discussion was sequenced for a study of T cells in Graves' hyperthyroidism and ophthalmopathy. Regions amplified from RNA transcripts were the TCR beta CDR3 regions. RT-PCR in the first round (using the HTBI primer set) targeted the TCR CDR3. TCRdb called the multiplex PCR reads again in MiXCR, with one record for every CDR3 protein. This sample has some 570,000 distinct CDR3 sequences, with approximately 17% found just once. V was pared by 0 bases and J by 11 bases, with 11 bases of the junction left unmatched. CDR3 length: 16 residues. CDR1 is SGHRS and CDR2 is YFSETQ in the germline V gene.

The receptor was isolated from a woman in her late teens or twenties with Graves' ophthalmopathy. The sample taken for sequencing was blood. The V and J genes are TRBV5-1 and TRBJ1-6, with 7 bases fitting TRBD1. DNA for the CDR3: TGCGCCAGCAGCTTGGCCCCGGACAGGTCGTGGCCACCCCTCCACTTT. The encoded protein is CASSLAPDRSWPPLHF.